The 8 T cell receptor beta chains below all came from one sample that was sequenced in a study of T cells after yellow fever vaccination. Each CDR3 protein is one row after TCRdb ran MiXCR on the 5' RACE reads. The table shows some 260,000 distinct CDR3 sequences, with roughly 5.6% occurring only once. Here the sequenced sample was CD4+ T cells sorted from PBMCs, taken on the day of the yellow fever booster vaccination. These TCRs come from a man in his late teens or twenties who received the YFV17D yellow fever vaccine.

This clonotype was observed at least ten times. V is TRBV5-1 and J is TRBJ1-3; TRBD1 might be the D (5 bases). Germline V gene data show CDR1 as SGHRS and CDR2 as YFSETQ. V shed 4 bases and J shed 0 bases, with 11 bases lying between them. This CDR3 is built from 15 residues. The CDR3 DNA follows: TGCGCCAGCAGCAGCACGGGGGTCTCTGGAAACACCATATATTTT. It yields the protein CASSSTGVSGNTIYF.

This clonotype has just a few counts. This rearrangement joins TRBV10-3 to TRBJ1-2, with 9 bases fitting TRBD1. The germline CDR1 and CDR2 sequences are ENHRY and SYGVKD. V was clipped by 7 bases and J by 7 bases; unmatched bases: 4. The CDR3 extends over 12 amino acids. CDR3 in amino acids: CAITEGQGGYTF. The CDR3 region has the DNA TGTGCCATCACCGAGGGACAGGGTGGCTACACCTTC.

This clonotype was detected many times. The chain is built from TRBV19 and TRBJ1-5; 10 nucleotides align to TRBD1. V lost 8 bases and J lost 7; bases outside the gene matches: 8. The CDR3 runs 14 residues. CDR1 and CDR2 (germline): LNHDA, SQIVND (reference sequence). CDR3 region: CASSTGGLDQPQHF. The CDR3 DNA sequence: TGTGCCAGTTCGACAGGGGGCTTAGACCAGCCCCAGCATTTT.

This clonotype was counted ten times or more. J is TRBJ2-5 and V is TRBV19; D is unresolved. CDR3 length: 13 residues. Per the germline V gene, CDR1 is LNHDA and CDR2 is SQIVND (reference sequence). The V and J ends lost 9 bases and 2 bases respectively, with 13 bases between them. The CDR3 sequence: CASSQTGQETQYF. CDR3 bases: TGTGCCAGCAGCCAGACGGGTCAAGAGACCCAGTACTTC. The full variable domain, with the rest looked up from reference TRBV19 and TRBJ2-5, is DGGITQSPKYLFRKEGQNVTLSCEQNLNHDAMYWYRQDPGQGLRLIYYSQIVNDFQKGDIAEGYSVSREKKESFPLTVTSAQKNPTAFYLCASSQTGQETQYFGPGTRLLVL.

This clonotype was recorded many times. The chain employs TRBV5-1 and TRBJ2-2, with D uncertain. Trimming removed 2 bases from V and 4 bases from J, with 6 bases in between. CDR3 length: 13 residues. CDR1 and CDR2 from the germline V gene are SGHRS and YFSETQ. CDR3 protein: CASSFDSTGELFF. The CDR3 nucleotides are TGCGCCAGCAGCTTTGACTCCACCGGGGAGCTGTTTTTT.

This clonotype occurred many times. The rearrangement joins TRBV2 to TRBJ1-1, with D hard to call. The germline V gene encodes CDR1 SNHLY and CDR2 FYNNEI. Trimming shortened V by 4 bases and J by 5 bases, and 11 bases separated the two germline ends. This CDR3 contains 13 residues. CDR3 protein: CASSAAPRTEAFF. CDR3 sequence (DNA): TGTGCCAGCAGTGCCGCACCCCGGACTGAAGCTTTCTTT.

This clonotype was seen a handful of times. This sequence joins TRBV3-1 and TRBJ1-2; D gene unclear. The CDR3 runs to 14 residues. Germline CDR1 reads LGHDT; CDR2 reads YNNKEL (reference sequence). V was shortened by 1 base and J by 9 bases, with 15 bases between the two germline ends. Here the CDR3 DNA reads TGTGCCAGCAGCCAAGGCAGGATGAGAGTAAGCTACACCTTC. The encoded protein is CASSQGRMRVSYTF.

The chain carries TRBV5-1 and TRBJ1-6; D perhaps matches TRBD1 (6 bases). The CDR3 length is 15 residues. The germline V gene encodes CDR1 SGHRS and CDR2 YFSETQ. With 3 bases removed from V and 10 bases from J, the gap between germline ends came to 17 bases. DNA of the CDR3: TGCGCCAGCAGCTGGGAGGCAGGGGTAAGATCACCCCTCCACTTT. Its translation is CASSWEAGVRSPLHF.